Listed here are 13 T cell receptor beta chains from one sample, sequenced in a study of CD8+ T cells in alopecia areata. Sequencing relied on a cDNA template that was reverse transcribed from extracted RNA. This table comes from immunoSEQ multiplex PCR, and its TCRdb copy is limited to in-frame clones, with some not included. The table lists 30,000 to 40,000 clones, 70% to 80% of them singletons, with under 20% in the top ten. The sequenced sample was NKG2D-low CD8+ T cells sorted from blood. The receptors come from a human donor with alopecia areata.

V is TRBV27 and J is TRBJ2-7, with D hard to call. With 6 bases removed from V and 0 bases from J, the gap between germline ends came to 6 bases. Germline loops: CDR1 MNHEY, CDR2 SMNVEV (reference sequence). CDR3 length: 12 amino acids. The CDR3 here is CASREGSYEQYF. The CDR3 nucleotides read TGTGCCAGCAGAGAAGGCTCCTACGAGCAGTACTTC.

This clone occurred once. V and J are TRBV29-1 and TRBJ2-1; 9 bases fit TRBD2. Germline CDR1 and CDR2: SQVTM and ANQGSEA. The V and J ends lost 4 bases and 3 bases, in that order; junction bases with no gene match: 4. The CDR3 runs to 14 residues. CDR3 in DNA: TGCAGCGTTGTTTTAGCGGGAGACTACAATGAGCAGTTCTTC. Its protein is CSVVLAGDYNEQFF.

This clone was observed a single time. J is TRBJ1-2 and V is TRBV27; D not certain. With 6 bases removed from V and 3 bases from J, the gap between germline ends came to 11 bases. Per the germline V gene, CDR1 is MNHEY and CDR2 is SMNVEV (reference sequence). The CDR3 has 13 residues. DNA for the CDR3: TGTGCCAGCAGCTACTCCGGGGACTATGGCTACACCTTC. It codes for CASSYSGDYGYTF.

V is TRBV5-4 and J is TRBJ2-7; 10 nucleotides line up with TRBD2. This CDR3 spans 17 amino acids. Germline CDR1 reads SGHNT; CDR2 reads YYREEE (reference sequence). J was trimmed by 1 base and V by 0 bases; bases with no gene match: 7. CDR3 loop: CASSLEPRTSGSYEQYF. CDR3 DNA: TGTGCCAGCAGCTTGGAGCCACGGACTAGCGGTTCCTACGAGCAGTACTTC.

The V and J genes are TRBV29-1 and TRBJ1-2; no clear D gene. Trimming stripped 4 bases from V and 4 bases from J, with 7 bases between. Germline loops: CDR1 SQVTM, CDR2 ANQGSEA. The CDR3 runs 11 residues. The CDR3 reads CSVVPSYGYTF. Here the CDR3 DNA reads TGCAGCGTTGTACCGAGCTATGGCTACACCTTC. The full variable domain, rest sourced from reference TRBV29-1 and TRBJ1-2, is SAVISQKPSRDICQRGTSLTIQCQVDSQVTMMFWYRQQPGQSLTLIATANQGSEATYESGFVIDKFPISRPNLTFSTLTVSNMSPEDSSIYLCSVVPSYGYTFGSGTRLTVV.

The chain has TRBV30 and TRBJ2-6; D gene ambiguous. The V and J ends lost 0 bases and 15 bases respectively, with 18 bases between them. Germline V gives CDR1 GTSNPN, CDR2 SVGIG (reference sequence). CDR3 size: 14 residues. CDR3 DNA sequence: TGTGCCTGGAGTGTGGGCCCTCGAGGTTTGGACCTGACTTTC. It codes for CAWSVGPRGLDLTF.

This rearrangement joins TRBV29-1 to TRBJ2-1, with a tentative D call TRBD1 (5 bases). V was pared by 3 bases and J by 3 bases, with 15 bases between. Germline CDR1 and CDR2: SQVTM and ANQGSEA. The CDR3 has 15 amino acids. Here the CDR3 reads CSVEDWGSVYNEQFF. CDR3 in DNA: TGCAGCGTTGAGGATTGGGGCAGCGTCTACAATGAGCAGTTCTTC.

This chain links TRBV6-4 with TRBJ2-1; no clear D gene. With 4 bases removed from V and 8 bases from J, the gap between germline ends came to 12 bases. This CDR3 has 13 residues. Germline V lookup: CDR1 MRHNA, CDR2 SNTAGT. The CDR3 DNA reads TGTGCCAGCAGTGCTGCGGATTCCGATGAGCAGTTCTTC. This translates into CASSAADSDEQFF.

The rearrangement joins TRBV6-5 to TRBJ2-1, with 10 bases fitting TRBD2. The CDR3 sequence is 15 residues long. V lost 4 bases to trimming and J lost 7 bases; unmatched junction nucleotides: 7. CDR1 and CDR2 from the germline V gene are MNHEY and SVGAGI. CDR3 sequence: CASSSSSGSVNEQFF. For the CDR3, the DNA is TGTGCCAGCAGTTCCTCTAGCGGGAGTGTGAATGAGCAGTTCTTC.

This rearrangement joins TRBV15 to TRBJ2-1, with 10 bases matching TRBD2. The CDR3 length is 16 residues. Germline V gives CDR1 LNHNV, CDR2 YYDKDF (reference sequence). Trimming removed 0 bases from V and 3 bases from J; junction bases left unmatched: 2. The CDR3 sequence is CATSRDPSGGYNEQFF. The DNA for the CDR3 is TGTGCCACCAGCAGAGACCCTAGCGGGGGCTACAATGAGCAGTTCTTC.

The chain employs TRBV28 and TRBJ2-7; unclear D gene. V lost 2 bases to trimming and J lost 4 bases, with 6 bases between them. Germline loops: CDR1 MDHEN, CDR2 SYDVKM. This CDR3 has 12 amino acids. CDR3 sequence: CASSLRAYEQYF. The CDR3 DNA follows: TGTGCCAGCAGTTTAAGGGCGTACGAGCAGTACTTC.

The V gene is TRBV19, the J gene TRBJ2-7; a weak D match, TRBD1 (5 bases). Germline CDR1 LNHDA, CDR2 SQIVND (reference sequence). CDR3 size: 15 residues. The germline V and J ends were trimmed by 5 bases and 1 base, with 15 bases remaining between them. DNA for the CDR3: TGTGCCAGTAGTCATGACAGCTTACCTTCCTACGAGCAGTACTTC. Its translation: CASSHDSLPSYEQYF.

The V call is TRBV4-3, the J call TRBJ2-3; D is undetermined. Germline V lookup: CDR1 LGHNA, CDR2 YSLEER. The CDR3 extends over 18 amino acids. With 1 base removed from V and 0 bases from J, the gap between germline ends came to 17 bases. This chain's CDR3 is CASSQVYHGPISTDTQYF. CDR3 sequence (DNA): TGCGCCAGCAGCCAAGTTTATCACGGACCGATAAGCACAGATACGCAGTATTTT.